These 28 T cell receptor beta chains share one sample of origin, sequenced in a study of cytotoxic CD8 clonotypes in ibrutinib-treated CLL. Sequencing used immunoSEQ multiplex PCR; TCRdb keeps in-frame clones, though not all of them. The profile shows around 140,000 clones, approximately 85% of them singletons. Sequenced material: PBMCs, taken after 24 months of ibrutinib treatment. These receptor sequences come from a human donor with chronic lymphocytic leukemia.

This clone was counted only a few times. Other DNA sequences from this sample encode an identical CDR3 as well. V usage is TRBV7-2 and J usage is TRBJ2-7; D perhaps matches TRBD2 (5 bases). The CDR3 extends over 14 amino acids. Germline assignment: CDR1 SGHTA and CDR2 FQGNSA. The V end was cut by 6 bases, the J end by 1 base, with 13 bases between. The chain's CDR3 is CASRPVGSSYEQYF. CDR3 DNA sequence: TGTGCCAGCAGACCCGTGGGGAGTTCCTACGAGCAGTACTTC.

This chain joins TRBV11-3 and TRBJ2-2; a weak D match, TRBD1 (6 bases). Germline V gene sequence: CDR1 SGHNT, CDR2 YENEEA. Trimming removed 3 bases at V and 6 bases at J, with 11 bases between. The CDR3 sequence is 14 residues long. The DNA for the CDR3 is TGTGCCAGCAGCTTGCAGGGGAAGTCCGGGGAGCTGTTTTTT. The encoded protein is CASSLQGKSGELFF.

The chain has TRBV5-4 and TRBJ2-1, with TRBD2 matching 8 bases. The germline V gene encodes CDR1 SGHNT and CDR2 YYREEE (reference sequence). The CDR3 extends over 15 amino acids. J gave up 2 bases and V 0 bases, and 1 base lay outside the gene matches. The CDR3 nucleotides are TGTGCCAGCAGCTTGGGACTAGCGACCTACAATGAGCAGTTCTTC. It yields the protein CASSLGLATYNEQFF. Using reference TRBV5-4 and TRBJ2-1 for the parts outside the CDR3, the full variable domain is ETGVTQSPTHLIKTRGQQVTLRCSSQSGHNTVSWYQQALGQGPQFIFQYYREEENGRGNFPPRFSGLQFPNYSSELNVNALELDDSALYLCASSLGLATYNEQFFGPGTRLTVL.

The gene calls are TRBV28 and TRBJ1-1; no reliable D call. V was cut by 3 bases and J by 8 bases, with 7 bases left in between. The germline gives CDR1 MDHEN, CDR2 SYDVKM. This CDR3 has 11 amino acids. CDR3 in DNA: TGTGCCAGCAGTTTGAACAGAGAAGCTTTCTTT. It yields the protein CASSLNREAFF.

This clone was seen a few times. The chain links TRBV7-6 to TRBJ1-1; D remains unclear. The length of the CDR3 is 15 residues. CDR1 and CDR2 from the germline V gene are SGHVS and FNYEAQ. The V end was cut by 2 bases, the J end by 0 bases, with 10 bases between. CDR3 residues: CASSLNGRMNTEAFF. CDR3 sequence (DNA): TGTGCCAGCAGCTTAAACGGACGGATGAACACTGAAGCTTTCTTT.

The rearrangement uses TRBV6-1 and TRBJ2-4; a weak D match, TRBD2 (5 bases). Trimming took off 1 base at V and 1 base at J, with 11 bases between the two ends. Germline CDR1 is MNHNS and CDR2 is SASEGT. There are 16 residues in the CDR3. CDR3: CASSEGPGMAKNIQYF. In nucleotides, the CDR3 is TGTGCCAGCAGTGAAGGGCCGGGAATGGCCAAAAACATTCAGTACTTC.

The chain employs TRBV6-4 and TRBJ1-1, with unresolved D. The CDR3 contains 9 residues. Trimming removed 4 bases from V and 14 bases from J, with 8 bases in between. Per the germline V gene, CDR1 is MRHNA and CDR2 is SNTAGT. The DNA for the CDR3 is TGTGCCAGCAGTGGCCGAACGTTCTTT. Encoded protein: CASSGRTFF.

The rearrangement joins TRBV30 to TRBJ2-3; D gene ambiguous. The CDR3 has 12 amino acids. Trimming took 2 bases from V and 6 from J, leaving 9 bases between them. Germline values: CDR1 GTSNPN, CDR2 SVGIG (reference sequence). DNA of the CDR3: TGTGCCTGGAGTCCCCGGTGGGATACGCAGTATTTT. Translated, it gives CAWSPRWDTQYF.

This clone came up a few times. The same CDR3 arises from other DNA sequences in this sample as well. The rearrangement joins TRBV30 to TRBJ1-2; TRBD1 might be the D (5 bases). The CDR3 is 11 amino acids. Germline V gene lookup returns CDR1 GTSNPN and CDR2 SVGIG (reference sequence). The V gene lost 3 bases and the J gene lost 8 bases, with 10 bases spanning the gap. CDR3 region: CAWSVRGGYTF. Here the CDR3 DNA reads TGTGCCTGGAGCGTAAGGGGAGGCTACACCTTC.

The chain joins TRBV4-1 to TRBJ1-2; D ambiguous. The V gene lost 0 bases and the J gene lost 3 bases, with 11 bases spanning the gap. Germline CDR1 is MGHRA and CDR2 is YSYEKL. This CDR3 has 15 residues. The CDR3: CASSQDTGRDYGYTF. CDR3 coding DNA: TGCGCCAGCAGCCAAGATACGGGAAGGGACTATGGCTACACCTTC.

The chain couples TRBV4-1 to TRBJ2-5; 8 bases are shared with TRBD1. The CDR3 is made up of 14 amino acids. V lost 5 bases to trimming and J lost 5 bases; unmatched junction nucleotides: 7. Germline V lookup: CDR1 MGHRA, CDR2 YSYEKL. The CDR3 reads CASSGQGISETQYF. The CDR3 DNA is TGCGCCAGCAGCGGACAGGGTATAAGCGAGACCCAGTACTTC.

This chain uses TRBV7-8 with TRBJ2-7, with 10 positions matching TRBD2. CDR1 and CDR2 (germline): SGHVS, FQNEAQ. The CDR3 has 16 amino acids. With V trimmed by 1 base and J by 0 bases, 3 bases remained unmatched. CDR3 sequence reads: CASSLVTSGLSYEQYF. The CDR3 DNA reads as TGTGCCAGCAGCTTAGTGACTAGCGGGCTCTCCTACGAGCAGTACTTC. Full variable domain (remainder filled in from reference TRBV7-8 and TRBJ2-7): GAGVSQSPRYKVAKRGQDVALRCDPISGHVSLFWYQQALGQGPEFLTYFQNEAQLDKSGLPSDRFFAERPEGSVSTLKIQRTQQEDSAVYLCASSLVTSGLSYEQYFGPGTRLTVT.

This clone turned up a few times. The rearrangement joins TRBV5-1 to TRBJ2-1; a possible D gene is TRBD2 (5 bases). The CDR3 runs to 13 residues. Trimming pared 4 bases from V and 7 bases from J, leaving 12 bases between. Germline V lookup: CDR1 SGHRS, CDR2 YFSETQ. The CDR3 DNA follows: TGCGCCAGCAGCCCTTACGGGGAAAATGAGCAGTTCTTC. This codes for CASSPYGENEQFF.

This clone came up once. The rearrangement joins TRBV7-6 to TRBJ1-6, with D tentatively TRBD1 (5 bases). This CDR3 is 15 amino acids long. The V end was cut by 5 bases, the J end by 6 bases, with 14 bases between. The V gene's germline CDR1 is SGHVS and CDR2 FNYEAQ. The CDR3 coding sequence is TGTGCCAGCAGCCCGGGGCAACGTGGTAATTCACCCCTCCACTTT. Translated: CASSPGQRGNSPLHF.

There are a few counts of this clone. The chain links TRBV2 to TRBJ1-5; D uncertain. This CDR3 is 13 amino acids long. Trimming removed 6 bases from V and 2 bases from J, with 8 bases in between. CDR1 is SNHLY, CDR2 FYNNEI, per germline. The CDR3 reads CASRNTGNQPQHF. CDR3 in DNA: TGTGCCAGCAGAAATACTGGCAATCAGCCCCAGCATTTT.

This rearrangement joins TRBV7-2 to TRBJ1-1; D is perhaps TRBD1 (6 bases). The germline V and J ends were trimmed by 5 bases and 7 bases, with 17 bases remaining between them. The CDR3 is 14 amino acids. Germline V gene sequence: CDR1 SGHTA, CDR2 FQGNSA. The CDR3 loop is CASSRREGGLEAFF. The CDR3 nucleotides are TGTGCCAGCAGCCGTAGGGAGGGGGGCCTTGAAGCTTTCTTT.

The chain is built from TRBV5-1 and TRBJ2-3; D is undetermined. Germline CDR1 is SGHRS and CDR2 is YFSETQ. Trimming removed 9 bases from V and 2 bases from J, with 16 bases in between. The CDR3 has 14 residues. The DNA of the CDR3 is TGCGCCAACCCACGGAACTTGAACACAGATACGCAGTATTTT. Its translation is CANPRNLNTDTQYF. Full variable domain (outside the CDR3, taken from reference TRBV5-1 and TRBJ2-3): KAGVTQTPRYLIKTRGQQVTLSCSPISGHRSVSWYQQTPGQGLQFLFEYFSETQRNKGNFPGRFSGRQFSNSRSEMNVSTLELGDSALYLCANPRNLNTDTQYFGPGTRLTVL.

This chain links TRBV28 with TRBJ2-7; D remains ambiguous. Germline CDR1 is MDHEN and CDR2 is SYDVKM. The CDR3 has 11 residues. V lost 9 bases and J 0 bases, leaving 6 bases between the germline ends. The CDR3 loop reads CASYSSYEQYF. The CDR3 DNA is TGTGCCAGTTACAGCTCCTACGAGCAGTACTTC.

This clone was found a few times. This rearrangement joins TRBV27 to TRBJ2-6, with unresolved D. This CDR3 has 13 residues. Trimming cost V 2 bases and J 4 bases, with 3 bases left between them. Germline V gene sequence: CDR1 MNHEY, CDR2 SMNVEV (reference sequence). In DNA form, the CDR3 reads TGTGCCAGCAGTTTACAGGGGGCCAACGTCCTGACTTTC. It codes for CASSLQGANVLTF.

The chain uses TRBV28 and TRBJ1-1; D is possibly TRBD1 (6 bases). The CDR3 contains 14 residues. V shed 7 bases and J shed 0 bases, with 12 bases lying between them. CDR1 is MDHEN, CDR2 SYDVKM, per germline. For the CDR3, the DNA is TGTGCCAGCAAGGGGACAAGCATGAACACTGAAGCTTTCTTT. Amino acid sequence: CASKGTSMNTEAFF.

The genes are TRBV7-2 and TRBJ1-2; the D is unclear. Germline assignment: CDR1 SGHTA and CDR2 FQGNSA. Trimming cost V 1 base and J 8 bases, with 8 bases left between them. The CDR3 spans 12 residues. The DNA for the CDR3 is TGTGCCAGCAGCTTAGAGGTTCGAGGCTACACCTTC. It translates to CASSLEVRGYTF.

This clone was found many times. Distinct nucleotide sequences in the sample also encode this CDR3. The V and J genes are TRBV7-9 and TRBJ1-5, with unresolved D. Germline values: CDR1 SEHNR, CDR2 FQNEAQ (reference sequence). This CDR3 has 13 amino acids. V lost 1 base and J lost 7, with 8 bases in between. The CDR3: CASSLEGRQPQHF. The DNA of the CDR3 is TGTGCCAGCAGCTTAGAAGGGAGGCAGCCCCAGCATTTT.

This clone appeared a single time. V is TRBV5-1 and J is TRBJ1-4; 9 bases are a match to TRBD1. There are 16 residues in the CDR3. Germline V gene sequence: CDR1 SGHRS, CDR2 YFSETQ. J lost 2 bases, V lost 4 bases, and 6 bases had no gene match. Written as DNA, the CDR3 is TGCGCCAGCAGCCGAGGGGACAGGGTCACTAATGAAAAACTGTTTTTT. This gives the protein CASSRGDRVTNEKLFF.

V and J are TRBV28 and TRBJ1-2; no firm D call. Germline CDR1 and CDR2: MDHEN and SYDVKM. The V gene lost 3 bases and the J gene lost 6 bases, with 20 bases spanning the gap. There are 16 residues in the CDR3. CDR3 sequence: CASSFRALTPANGYTF. The CDR3 coding sequence is TGTGCCAGCAGTTTTCGCGCCCTCACTCCAGCGAATGGCTACACCTTC.

The rearrangement joins TRBV6-1 to TRBJ2-7, with a weak D call TRBD1 (6 bases). The CDR3 consists of 13 residues. V was cut by 10 bases and J by 0 bases, with 13 bases left in between. CDR1 is MNHNS and CDR2 is SASEGT in the germline V gene. CDR3 sequence: CATLDRNSYEQYF. CDR3 nucleotides: TGTGCCACCTTAGACAGGAACTCCTACGAGCAGTACTTC.

The CDR3 protein is CASSLGARPGRTDTQYF. The DNA for the CDR3 is TGTGCCAGCAGCTTGGGGGCCAGACCGGGCCGCACAGATACGCAGTATTTT. The genes are TRBV7-6 and TRBJ2-3, with a weak D call TRBD1 (6 bases). Germline V CDR1 and CDR2: SGHVS, FNYEAQ. Trimming cost V 3 bases and J 1 base, with 17 bases left between them. The CDR3 length is 17 residues.

The chain is built from TRBV7-2 and TRBJ2-7; D is unresolved. CDR3 length: 14 amino acids. Trimming cost V 2 bases and J 1 base, with 9 bases left between them. In germline, CDR1 is SGHTA, CDR2 FQGNSA. CDR3 sequence reads: CASSLSSSSYEQYF. As DNA, the CDR3 is TGTGCCAGCAGCTTATCAAGCAGTTCCTACGAGCAGTACTTC.

J is TRBJ1-1 and V is TRBV28; weak D call: TRBD1 (6 bases). The V gene lost 4 bases and the J gene lost 2 bases, with 14 bases spanning the gap. The CDR3 consists of 15 residues. Germline-derived CDR1 and CDR2 are MDHEN and SYDVKM. The DNA of the CDR3 is TGTGCCAGCAGTTCCCCCCGGACAGTAAACACTGAAGCTTTCTTT. Protein: CASSSPRTVNTEAFF.